This T cell receptor (beta chain) was identified in a study of CD8 T cells in ankylosing spondylitis. Regarding the study as a whole: Some of these motif variants have turned up before, in reports on reactive arthritis synovial fluid and blood. Characteristic of ankylosing spondylitis blood, it appeared, was a TCR beta motif comprising about eight highly homologous variants. Disease-linked clones had a CD8+ phenotype and relatively low frequency in peripheral blood.

TCRdb reprocessed the 5' RACE reads with MiXCR, giving one entry per CDR3 protein. Counted here are 210,000 or so distinct CDR3 sequences, roughly 8% occurring once; the ten biggest clones make up 4.8%. Trimming pared 3 bases from V and 7 bases from J, leaving 21 bases between. This CDR3 contains 17 residues. Germline CDR1 is KGHSH and CDR2 is LQKENI. This clonotype was recorded many times. Its target is not known. The sequence was obtained from a female donor with ankylosing spondylitis or in good health (not recorded which). The chain is built from TRBV18 and TRBJ2-2; D is perhaps TRBD1 (7 bases). The sequencing sample was made of blood, either unsorted or a sorted T cell fraction (not recorded which). CDR3 bases: TGTGCCAGCTCACCGACGACAGGGAGGACTGGTATCGGGGAGCTGTTTTTT. Protein product: CASSPTTGRTGIGELFF.